The text below deals with one T cell receptor (beta chain). Its target is unknown. These data belong to a study of CD8 T cells in ankylosing spondylitis. General study points: Disease-linked clones displayed a CD8+ phenotype and appeared relatively rarely in peripheral blood. Reports of some motif variants in reactive arthritis synovial fluid and blood predate this one. The study looked at matched synovial fluid samples from ankylosing spondylitis patients. Disease-linked clones were reported to be significantly enriched there. Characteristic, it appeared, of ankylosing spondylitis blood was a TCR beta motif of fewer than 10 highly homologous variants.

Libraries for TCR beta were made by quantitative 5'-RACE with molecular barcodes. TCRdb reanalysed the 5' RACE reads using MiXCR and keeps one entry per CDR3 protein. The table lists approximately 400,000 distinct CDR3 sequences, more than 15% of them singletons. The CDR3 contains 14 residues. Deletions cut 0 bases from V and 2 bases from J, with 8 bases between. CDR1 and CDR2 (germline): LNHNV, YYDKDF (reference sequence). What was sequenced was blood, either unsorted or a sorted T cell fraction (not recorded which). This receptor was taken from a male donor with ankylosing spondylitis. V usage is TRBV15 and J usage is TRBJ2-7, with TRBD2 as a possible D gene (5 bases). The CDR3 DNA reads as TGTGCCACCAGCAGAGATCGGGGTCCCTACGAGCAGTACTTC. Translated: CATSRDRGPYEQYF.